Below are 10 T cell receptor beta chains sequenced from a single sample in a study of Ad26.COV2.S vaccination and SARS-CoV-2 variants. The table came from immunoSEQ multiplex PCR; TCRdb's copy has only in-frame clones and leaves some out. There are roughly 100,000 clones in the sample; over 70% occur only once, and 15% to 20% lies in the top ten. The sample consisted of peripheral blood, taken after recovery from COVID-19. The receptors were sampled from a human donor who had recovered from COVID-19.

This sequence joins TRBV15 and TRBJ1-3; D is uncertain. The germline V gene encodes CDR1 LNHNV and CDR2 YYDKDF (reference sequence). V lost 0 bases, J lost 0 bases, and 9 bases lay in between. This CDR3 spans 16 amino acids. Written as DNA, the CDR3 is TGTGCCACCAGCAGAGATCATTATTACTCTGGAAACACCATATATTTT. It codes for CATSRDHYYSGNTIYF.

The chain joins TRBV5-4 to TRBJ2-3; TRBD1 aligns across 9 bases. This CDR3 region has 15 residues. Germline lookup yields CDR1 SGHNT and CDR2 YYREEE (reference sequence). V was pared by 3 bases and J by 5 bases, with 7 bases of the junction left unmatched. In DNA, the CDR3 is TGTGCCAGCAGCTCCTGGACAGGGGCAGAAGATACGCAGTATTTT. Its translation: CASSSWTGAEDTQYF.

The J gene is TRBJ1-5, the V gene TRBV3-1 (or the pseudogene TRBV3-2); D uncertain. The ends were cut back, 1 base at V and 0 bases at J, with 4 bases in the middle. This CDR3 region has 14 residues. Germline V gives CDR1 LGHDT, CDR2 YNNKEL (reference sequence). In nucleotides, the CDR3 is TGTGCCAGCAGCCAAGGTTTTAGCAATCAGCCCCAGCATTTT. Translated: CASSQGFSNQPQHF.

Remarks on this clone: The sample has other DNA sequences that encode this CDR3 too. The rearrangement links TRBV5-4 to TRBJ1-2; D is undetermined. The CDR3 has 11 amino acids. Germline lookup yields CDR1 SGHNT and CDR2 YYREEE (reference sequence). Trimming cost V 4 bases and J 2 bases, with 3 bases left between them. As DNA, the CDR3 is TGTGCCAGCAGCCTAAACTATGGCTACACCTTC. Its protein product is CASSLNYGYTF. The full variable domain, rest sourced from reference TRBV5-4 and TRBJ1-2, is ETGVTQSPTHLIKTRGQQVTLRCSSQSGHNTVSWYQQALGQGPQFIFQYYREEENGRGNFPPRFSGLQFPNYSSELNVNALELDDSALYLCASSLNYGYTFGSGTRLTVV.

This clone was seen only a few times. The chain couples TRBV19 to TRBJ1-4; TRBD1 agrees at 11 bases. J was trimmed by 6 bases and V by 4 bases; bases with no gene match: 7. CDR1 is LNHDA and CDR2 is SQIVND in the germline V gene (reference sequence). This CDR3 is 16 amino acids long. CDR3 protein: CASSNLRDRGDEKLFF. The CDR3 nucleotides are TGTGCCAGTAGTAACCTCCGGGACAGGGGGGATGAAAAACTGTTTTTT.

This clone was seen a single time. CDR3 region: CASSLEALAFPNTGELFF. Here the CDR3 DNA reads TGTGCCAGCAGCTTAGAAGCATTGGCCTTCCCAAACACCGGGGAGCTGTTTTTT. The V gene is TRBV7-3, the J gene TRBJ2-2; no firm D call. Germline V gene data show CDR1 as SGHTA and CDR2 as FQGTGA. Trimming cost V 2 bases and J 2 bases, with 18 bases left between them. The CDR3 spans 18 residues.

The CDR3 is CASSLEGGAPFREQYF. For the CDR3, the DNA is TGTGCCAGCAGCTTAGAGGGAGGGGCCCCCTTTAGAGAGCAGTACTTC. The V gene is TRBV7-9, the J gene TRBJ2-7, with TRBD2 identical over 7 bases. Per the germline V gene, CDR1 is SEHNR and CDR2 is FQNEAQ (reference sequence). The CDR3 has 16 residues. V shed 1 base, J shed 7 bases, and the junction held 13 bases outside the gene matches.

This chain's CDR3 is CSVDPGFSYNEQFF. For the CDR3, the DNA is TGCAGCGTTGACCCGGGATTTTCCTACAATGAGCAGTTCTTC. The chain carries TRBV29-1 and TRBJ2-1, with D perhaps TRBD2 (5 bases). The germline CDR1 and CDR2 sequences are SQVTM and ANQGSEA. Trimming stripped 3 bases from V and 1 base from J, with 10 bases between. The CDR3 runs 14 residues.

The rearrangement links TRBV12-3 or TRBV12-4 to TRBJ1-2; 7 nucleotides align to TRBD1. CDR3 size: 13 residues. J lost 8 bases, V lost 6 bases, and 9 bases had no gene match. CDR3 sequence: CASSTEGAHGYTF. DNA of the CDR3: TGTGCCAGCAGCACAGAGGGGGCGCACGGCTACACCTTC.

The rearrangement links TRBV6-2 or TRBV6-3 to TRBJ2-7, with D possibly matching TRBD1 (6 bases). This CDR3 is 14 amino acids long. Germline V gene sequence: CDR1 MNHEY, CDR2 SVGEGT. Deletions cut 7 bases from V and 3 bases from J, with 16 bases between. The CDR3 DNA sequence: TGTGCCAGCATTAACTCCGGGACAAACTACGAGCAGTACTTC. It yields the protein CASINSGTNYEQYF.